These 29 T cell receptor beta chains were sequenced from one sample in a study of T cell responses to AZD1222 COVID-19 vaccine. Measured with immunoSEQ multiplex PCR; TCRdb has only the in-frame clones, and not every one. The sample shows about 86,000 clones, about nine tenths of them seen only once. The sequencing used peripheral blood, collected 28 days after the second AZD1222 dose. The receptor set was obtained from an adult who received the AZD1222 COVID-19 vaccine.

The CDR3 is CASSLGTDQETQYF. In DNA form, the CDR3 reads TGTGCCAGCAGCTTAGGGACAGATCAAGAGACCCAGTACTTC. The V and J genes are TRBV7-3 and TRBJ2-5; 7 bases map to TRBD1. Germline-derived CDR1 and CDR2 are SGHTA and FQGTGA. V was clipped by 2 bases and J by 2 bases; unmatched bases: 2. The CDR3 runs 14 residues.

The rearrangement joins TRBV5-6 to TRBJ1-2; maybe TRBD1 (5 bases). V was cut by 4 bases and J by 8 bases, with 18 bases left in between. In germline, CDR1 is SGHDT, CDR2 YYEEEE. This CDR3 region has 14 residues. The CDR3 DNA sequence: TGTGCCAGCAGCCCGGGTACGCAGGGTTGGGGCTACACCTTC. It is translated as CASSPGTQGWGYTF. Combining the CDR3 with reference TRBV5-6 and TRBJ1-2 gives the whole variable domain DAGVTQSPTHLIKTRGQQVTLRCSPKSGHDTVSWYQQALGQGPQFIFQYYEEEERQRGNFPDRFSGHQFPNYSSELNVNALLLGDSALYLCASSPGTQGWGYTFGSGTRLTVV.

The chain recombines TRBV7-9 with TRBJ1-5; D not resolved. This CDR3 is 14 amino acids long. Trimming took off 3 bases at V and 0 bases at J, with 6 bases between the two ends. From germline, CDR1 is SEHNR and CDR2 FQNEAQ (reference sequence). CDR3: CASSFSSSNQPQHF. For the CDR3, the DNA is TGTGCCAGCAGCTTTTCCAGTAGCAATCAGCCCCAGCATTTT.

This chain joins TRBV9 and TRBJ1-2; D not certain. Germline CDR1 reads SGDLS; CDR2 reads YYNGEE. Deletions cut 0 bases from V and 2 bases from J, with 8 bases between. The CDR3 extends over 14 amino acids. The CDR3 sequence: CASSVAPVNYGYTF. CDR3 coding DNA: TGTGCCAGCAGCGTAGCGCCAGTAAACTATGGCTACACCTTC.

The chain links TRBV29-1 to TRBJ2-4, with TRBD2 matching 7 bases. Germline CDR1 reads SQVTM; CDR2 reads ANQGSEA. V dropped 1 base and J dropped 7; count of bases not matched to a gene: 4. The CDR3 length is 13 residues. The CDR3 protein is CSVEGGAGNIQYF. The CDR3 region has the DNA TGCAGCGTTGAAGGGGGAGCGGGGAACATTCAGTACTTC. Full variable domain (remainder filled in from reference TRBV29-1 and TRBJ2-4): SAVISQKPSRDICQRGTSLTIQCQVDSQVTMMFWYRQQPGQSLTLIATANQGSEATYESGFVIDKFPISRPNLTFSTLTVSNMSPEDSSIYLCSVEGGAGNIQYFGAGTRLSVL.

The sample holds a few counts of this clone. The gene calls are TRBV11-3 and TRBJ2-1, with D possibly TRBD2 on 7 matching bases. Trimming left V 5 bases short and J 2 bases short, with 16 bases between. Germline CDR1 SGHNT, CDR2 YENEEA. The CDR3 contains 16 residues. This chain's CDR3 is CASSHDWGGPYNEQFF. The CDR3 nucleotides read TGTGCCAGCAGCCACGATTGGGGGGGCCCCTACAATGAGCAGTTCTTC.

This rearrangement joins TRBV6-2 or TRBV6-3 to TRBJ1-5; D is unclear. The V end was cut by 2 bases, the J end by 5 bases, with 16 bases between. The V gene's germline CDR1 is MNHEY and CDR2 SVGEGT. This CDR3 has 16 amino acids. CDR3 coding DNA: TGTGCCAGCAGTTACCTGACGCCGGGAGTTGATCAGCCCCAGCATTTT. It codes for CASSYLTPGVDQPQHF.

The CDR3 loop is CAWSQQVNTGELFF. Here the CDR3 DNA reads TGTGCCTGGAGTCAACAGGTGAACACCGGGGAGCTGTTTTTT. V is TRBV30 and J is TRBJ2-2; weak D call: TRBD1 (5 bases). CDR3 length equals 14 residues. Germline loops: CDR1 GTSNPN, CDR2 SVGIG (reference sequence). Trimming shortened V by 2 bases and J by 1 base, and 8 bases separated the two germline ends.

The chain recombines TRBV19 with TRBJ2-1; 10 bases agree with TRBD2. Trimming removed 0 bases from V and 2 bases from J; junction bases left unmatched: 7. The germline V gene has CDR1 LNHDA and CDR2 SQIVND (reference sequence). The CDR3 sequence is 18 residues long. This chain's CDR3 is CASSIDTIAGGPYNEQFF. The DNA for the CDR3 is TGTGCCAGTAGTATAGATACAATAGCGGGGGGCCCCTACAATGAGCAGTTCTTC.

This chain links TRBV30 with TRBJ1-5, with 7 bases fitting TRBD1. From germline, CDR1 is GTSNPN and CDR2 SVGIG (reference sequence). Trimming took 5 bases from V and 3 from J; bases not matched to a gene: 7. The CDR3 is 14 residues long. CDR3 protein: CAWGRDSNNQPQHF. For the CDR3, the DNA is TGTGCCTGGGGCCGGGACAGCAACAATCAGCCCCAGCATTTT.

CDR3 region: CASSFGRGPNEKLFF. CDR3 DNA: TGTGCCAGCAGCTTCGGGAGGGGGCCCAATGAAAAACTGTTTTTT. This chain uses TRBV5-4 with TRBJ1-4; TRBD1 matches 7 bases. Per the germline V gene, CDR1 is SGHNT and CDR2 is YYREEE (reference sequence). V shed 2 bases and J 5 bases; nucleotides not matched to a gene: 6. The CDR3 is made up of 15 amino acids.

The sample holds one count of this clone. This chain's CDR3 is CASSLLGVDQPQHF. Here the CDR3 DNA reads TGTGCCAGCAGTTTGTTAGGGGTTGATCAGCCCCAGCATTTT. The chain joins TRBV28 to TRBJ1-5; TRBD1 is a possible D gene (5 bases). CDR1 and CDR2 from the germline V gene are MDHEN and SYDVKM. Trimming removed 3 bases from V and 5 bases from J, with 11 bases in between. This CDR3 contains 14 residues.

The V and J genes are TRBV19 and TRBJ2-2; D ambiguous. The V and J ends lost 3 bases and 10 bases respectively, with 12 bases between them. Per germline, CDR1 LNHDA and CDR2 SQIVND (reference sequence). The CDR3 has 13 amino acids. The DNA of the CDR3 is TGTGCCAGTAGTATTTATTTTGAGGCGGAGCTGTTTTTT. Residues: CASSIYFEAELFF. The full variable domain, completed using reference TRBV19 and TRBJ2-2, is DGGITQSPKYLFRKEGQNVTLSCEQNLNHDAMYWYRQDPGQGLRLIYYSQIVNDFQKGDIAEGYSVSREKKESFPLTVTSAQKNPTAFYLCASSIYFEAELFFGEGSRLTVL.

Written as DNA, the CDR3 is TGCGCCAGCAGTCCGGGCCTCGAAGCTTTCTTT. Translation: CASSPGLEAFF. The chain recombines TRBV10-2 with TRBJ1-1; D unclear. This CDR3 is built from 11 residues. V lost 5 bases and J 8 bases, leaving 9 bases between the germline ends. Germline V gene sequence: CDR1 WSHSY, CDR2 SAAADI.

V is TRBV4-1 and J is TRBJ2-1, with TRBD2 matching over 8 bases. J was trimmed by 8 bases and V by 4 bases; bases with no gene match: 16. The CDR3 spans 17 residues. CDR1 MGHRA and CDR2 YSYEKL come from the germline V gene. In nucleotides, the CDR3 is TGCGCCAGCAGCCCTCGAGGTAGCCGGGGGGGCAGGGATGAGCAGTTCTTC. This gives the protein CASSPRGSRGGRDEQFF.

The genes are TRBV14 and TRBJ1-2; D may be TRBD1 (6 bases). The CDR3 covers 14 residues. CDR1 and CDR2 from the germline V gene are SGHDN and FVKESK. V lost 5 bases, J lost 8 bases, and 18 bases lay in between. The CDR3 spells CASSDRDTMTGYTF. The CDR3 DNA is TGTGCCAGCAGCGATCGGGACACCATGACCGGCTACACCTTC. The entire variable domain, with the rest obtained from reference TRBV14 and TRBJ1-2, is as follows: EAGVTQFPSHSVIEKGQTVTLRCDPISGHDNLYWYRRVMGKEIKFLLHFVKESKQDESGMPNNRFLAERTGGTYSTLKVQPAELEDSGVYFCASSDRDTMTGYTFGSGTRLTVV.

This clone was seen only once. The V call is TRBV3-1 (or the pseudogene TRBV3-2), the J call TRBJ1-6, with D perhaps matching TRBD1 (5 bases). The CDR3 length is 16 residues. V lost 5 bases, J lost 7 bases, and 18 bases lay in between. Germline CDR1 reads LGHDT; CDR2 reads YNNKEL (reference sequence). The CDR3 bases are TGTGCCAGCAGCGCTCAGCAGGGTTCCTTCAATTCACCCCTCCACTTT. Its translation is CASSAQQGSFNSPLHF.

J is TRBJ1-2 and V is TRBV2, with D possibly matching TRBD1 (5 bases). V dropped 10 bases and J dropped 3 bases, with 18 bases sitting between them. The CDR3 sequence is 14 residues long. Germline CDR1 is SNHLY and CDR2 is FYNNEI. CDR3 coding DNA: TGTGCCACCGGGGCGGGGAGGGACGACTATGGCTACACCTTC. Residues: CATGAGRDDYGYTF.

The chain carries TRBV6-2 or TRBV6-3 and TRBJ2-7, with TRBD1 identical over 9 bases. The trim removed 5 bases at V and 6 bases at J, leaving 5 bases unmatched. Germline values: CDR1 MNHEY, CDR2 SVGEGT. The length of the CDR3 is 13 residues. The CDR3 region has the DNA TGTGCCAGCAGTGGACAGGGGAGGAGCGAGCAGTACTTC. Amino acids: CASSGQGRSEQYF.

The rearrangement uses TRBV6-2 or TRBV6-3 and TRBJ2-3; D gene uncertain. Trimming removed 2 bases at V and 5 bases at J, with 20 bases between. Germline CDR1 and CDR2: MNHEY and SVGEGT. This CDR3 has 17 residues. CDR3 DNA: TGTGCCAGCAGTTACCTTAAATTTGTCAGAACCCTAGATACGCAGTATTTT. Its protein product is CASSYLKFVRTLDTQYF.

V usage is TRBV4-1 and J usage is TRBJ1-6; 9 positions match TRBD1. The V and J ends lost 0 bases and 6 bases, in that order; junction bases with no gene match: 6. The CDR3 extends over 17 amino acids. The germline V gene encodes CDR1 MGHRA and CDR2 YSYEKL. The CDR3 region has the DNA TGCGCCAGCAGCCAAGATCCCGGACAGGGGATTAATTCACCCCTCCACTTT. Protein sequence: CASSQDPGQGINSPLHF.

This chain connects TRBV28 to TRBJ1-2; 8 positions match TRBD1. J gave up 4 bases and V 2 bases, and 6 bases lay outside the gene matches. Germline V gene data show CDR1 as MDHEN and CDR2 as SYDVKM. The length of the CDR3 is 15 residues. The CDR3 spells CASSLLGQDLYGYTF. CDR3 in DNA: TGTGCCAGCAGTTTACTGGGACAGGACCTCTATGGCTACACCTTC.

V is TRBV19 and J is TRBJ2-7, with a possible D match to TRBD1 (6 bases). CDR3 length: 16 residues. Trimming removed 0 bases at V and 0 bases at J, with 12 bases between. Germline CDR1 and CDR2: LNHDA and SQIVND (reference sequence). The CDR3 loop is CASSIEGGQSSYEQYF. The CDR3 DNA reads TGTGCCAGTAGTATAGAGGGTGGACAGAGCTCCTACGAGCAGTACTTC.

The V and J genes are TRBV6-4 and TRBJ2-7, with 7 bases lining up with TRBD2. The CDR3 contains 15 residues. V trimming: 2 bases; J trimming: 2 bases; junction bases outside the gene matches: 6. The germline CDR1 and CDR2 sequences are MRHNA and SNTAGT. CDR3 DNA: TGTGCCAGCAGTGACCTTACTAGCGCGGCCTACGAGCAGTACTTC. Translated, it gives CASSDLTSAAYEQYF.

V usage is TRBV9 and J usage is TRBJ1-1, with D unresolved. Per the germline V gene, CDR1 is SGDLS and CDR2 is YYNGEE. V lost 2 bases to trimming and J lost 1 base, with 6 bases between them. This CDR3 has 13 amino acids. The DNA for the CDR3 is TGTGCCAGCAGCGTGTCTTGGAACACTGAAGCTTTCTTT. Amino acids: CASSVSWNTEAFF. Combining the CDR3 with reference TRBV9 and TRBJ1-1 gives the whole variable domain DSGVTQTPKHLITATGQRVTLRCSPRSGDLSVYWYQQSLDQGLQFLIQYYNGEERAKGNILERFSAQQFPDLHSELNLSSLELGDSALYFCASSVSWNTEAFFGQGTRLTVV.

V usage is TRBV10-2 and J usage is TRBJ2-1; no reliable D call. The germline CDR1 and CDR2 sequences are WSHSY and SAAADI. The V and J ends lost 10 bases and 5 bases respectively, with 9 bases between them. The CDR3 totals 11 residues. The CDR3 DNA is TGCGCCACAGCCCTGGACAATGAGCAGTTCTTC. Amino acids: CATALDNEQFF.

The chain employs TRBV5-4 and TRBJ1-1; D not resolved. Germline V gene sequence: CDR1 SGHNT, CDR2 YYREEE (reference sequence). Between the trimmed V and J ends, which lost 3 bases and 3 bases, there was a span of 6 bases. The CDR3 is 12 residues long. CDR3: CASSWIDTEAFF. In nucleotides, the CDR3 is TGTGCCAGCAGCTGGATCGACACTGAAGCTTTCTTT.

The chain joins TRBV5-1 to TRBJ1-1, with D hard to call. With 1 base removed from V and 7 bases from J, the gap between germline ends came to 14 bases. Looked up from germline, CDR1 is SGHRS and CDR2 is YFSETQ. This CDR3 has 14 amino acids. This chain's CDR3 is CASSLSKEGFEAFF. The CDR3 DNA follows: TGCGCCAGCAGCTTGAGTAAAGAAGGGTTTGAAGCTTTCTTT.

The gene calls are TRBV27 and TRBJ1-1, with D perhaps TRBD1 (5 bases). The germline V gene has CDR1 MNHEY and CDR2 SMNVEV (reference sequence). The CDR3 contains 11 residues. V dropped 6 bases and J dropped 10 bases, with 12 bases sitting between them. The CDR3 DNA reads TGTGCCAGCAGCCCAGGGTGGGGAGCTTTCTTT. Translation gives CASSPGWGAFF.